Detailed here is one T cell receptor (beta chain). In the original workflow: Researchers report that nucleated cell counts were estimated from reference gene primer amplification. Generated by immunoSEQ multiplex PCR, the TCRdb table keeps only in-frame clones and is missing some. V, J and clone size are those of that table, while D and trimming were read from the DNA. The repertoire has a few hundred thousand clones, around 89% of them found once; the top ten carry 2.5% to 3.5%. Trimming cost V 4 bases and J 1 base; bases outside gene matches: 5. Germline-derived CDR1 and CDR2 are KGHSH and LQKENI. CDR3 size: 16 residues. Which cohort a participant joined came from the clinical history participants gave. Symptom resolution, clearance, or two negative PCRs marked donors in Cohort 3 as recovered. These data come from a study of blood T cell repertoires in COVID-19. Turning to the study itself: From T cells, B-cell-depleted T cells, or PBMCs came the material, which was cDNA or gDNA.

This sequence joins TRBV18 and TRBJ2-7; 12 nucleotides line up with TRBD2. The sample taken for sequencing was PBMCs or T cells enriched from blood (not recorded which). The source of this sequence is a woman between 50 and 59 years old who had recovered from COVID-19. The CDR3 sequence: CASSHGLAGNSYEQYF. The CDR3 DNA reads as TGTGCCAGCTCACACGGACTAGCGGGGAATTCCTACGAGCAGTACTTC.